Presented here are 18 T cell receptor beta chains from one specimen sequenced in a study of T cells expressing NK-cell markers (dated by TCRdb to 2020 to 2022). Libraries were built with 5' RACE. Instrument on record: Illumina HiSeq 2000. TCRdb reprocessed the reads, and each CDR3 protein sequence is entered once, without DNA. The record for this sample contains some 440,000 distinct CDR3 sequences. Together, the top ten hold approximately 1.5% of the sample. Sequenced: blood T cells: a sorted CD56 or NKG2C T cell subset, CD4+ or CD8+ T cells, or bulk PBMC T cells (not recorded which). Receptors originate from a woman aged 50 to 60 in good health. Donor details come from another sample of the same person, matched by shared clones.

This chain uses TRBV12-3 or TRBV12-4 with TRBJ2-3. The CDR3 contains 14 residues. CDR3 residues: CASSLSGRPDTQYF.

The V and J genes are TRBV9 and TRBJ2-3; the TRBD2 assignment by TCRdb is unverifiable without DNA. Germline CDR1 is SGDLS and CDR2 is YYNGEE. The CDR3 totals 18 residues. CDR3 loop: CASSVDTGAGLSTDTQYF.

This chain joins TRBV24-1 and TRBJ2-3; TCRdb picks TRBD1, but there is no DNA to check that call. CDR1 KGHDR and CDR2 SFDVKD come from the germline V gene. CDR3 size: 15 residues. Here the CDR3 reads CATTPGTGNTDTQYF.

The V gene is TRBV12-3 or TRBV12-4, the J gene TRBJ1-1; as DNA is missing, the TRBD1 call by TCRdb cannot be tested. The CDR3 spans 14 residues. Here the CDR3 reads CASSLEGARTEAFF.

The chain joins TRBV28 to TRBJ2-7; TCRdb outputs TRBD1, but without DNA this stays unchecked. The CDR3 spans 13 residues. Germline CDR1 reads MDHEN; CDR2 reads SYDVKM. CDR3 residues: CASSAPPPYEQYF.

The J gene is TRBJ2-5, the V gene TRBV11-2; lacking DNA, the TRBD2 call made by TCRdb goes unchecked. The CDR3 runs to 20 residues. Per the germline V gene, CDR1 is SGHAT and CDR2 is FQNNGV. The CDR3 sequence: CASSLISGLAGGVRGETQYF.

CDR3 region: CASSSTPGAGGPYNEQFF. The chain employs TRBV5-1 and TRBJ2-1; the D call from TCRdb, TRBD2, cannot be confirmed without DNA. This CDR3 comprises 18 residues. Germline V CDR1 and CDR2: SGHRS, YFSETQ.

The rearrangement joins TRBV27 to TRBJ1-1; TCRdb picks TRBD1, but there is no DNA to check that call. This CDR3 has 13 amino acids. Germline CDR1 and CDR2: MNHEY and SMNVEV (reference sequence). CDR3 residues: CACQDSLNTEAFF.

V is TRBV4-1 and J is TRBJ2-2; no DNA is available, so the TRBD1 call from TCRdb remains unchecked. The CDR3 runs to 17 residues. CDR1 and CDR2 (germline): MGHRA, YSYEKL. The CDR3 loop is CASSLQTGATNTGELFF.

This rearrangement joins TRBV12-3 or TRBV12-4 to TRBJ2-3; TCRdb proposes TRBD2, but this gene call is untestable without DNA. The CDR3 is 12 amino acids. CDR3 region: CASSSLGSTQYF.

The chain links TRBV9 to TRBJ2-1. Germline V CDR1 and CDR2: SGDLS, YYNGEE. CDR3 length: 18 amino acids. CDR3 loop: CASSVGGRRLSSYNEQFF.

This chain uses TRBV12-3 or TRBV12-4 with TRBJ2-3; the TCRdb call, TRBD1, lacks DNA for checking. This CDR3 is built from 16 residues. The chain's CDR3 is CASRPRQGWAQDTQYF.

V and J are TRBV7-9 and TRBJ1-4. Germline CDR1 and CDR2: SEHNR and FQNEAQ (reference sequence). The CDR3 has 14 amino acids. The CDR3 sequence: CASCLDTDREKLFF.

V and J are TRBV5-1 and TRBJ2-1; TCRdb returns TRBD1, unconfirmable since there is no DNA. CDR3 length: 15 amino acids. Germline CDR1 is SGHRS and CDR2 is YFSETQ. The CDR3 region is CASSLGTGYFNEQFF. Looking up the rest from reference TRBV5-1 and TRBJ2-1 gives the full variable domain: KAGVTQTPRYLIKTRGQQVTLSCSPISGHRSVSWYQQTPGQGLQFLFEYFSETQRNKGNFPGRFSGRQFSNSRSEMNVSTLELGDSALYLCASSLGTGYFNEQFFGPGTRLTVL.

The genes are TRBV12-3 or TRBV12-4 and TRBJ1-1. The CDR3 has 14 amino acids. CDR3 in amino acids: CASSLSSLNTEAFF.

This chain links TRBV7-9 with TRBJ2-3; TCRdb returns TRBD2, unconfirmable since there is no DNA. Germline CDR1 SEHNR, CDR2 FQNEAQ (reference sequence). The CDR3 sequence is 13 residues long. The CDR3 spells CASSPPGLDTQYF. Filled out from reference TRBV7-9 and TRBJ2-3, the complete variable domain reads DTGVSQNPRHKITKRGQNVTFRCDPISEHNRLYWYRQTLGQGPEFLTYFQNEAQLEKSRLLSDRFSAERPKGSFSTLEIQRTEQGDSAMYLCASSPPGLDTQYFGPGTRLTVL.

The chain is built from TRBV15 and TRBJ1-6. Germline-derived CDR1 and CDR2 are LNHNV and YYDKDF (reference sequence). CDR3 length: 15 amino acids. CDR3 loop: CATSRPPGGNSPLHF.

The chain links TRBV5-1 to TRBJ2-1; TCRdb proposes TRBD2, but this gene call is untestable without DNA. Germline V CDR1 and CDR2: SGHRS, YFSETQ. The CDR3 is 18 amino acids. The CDR3 is CASSLVPTGGRPANEQFF.